The 4 T cell receptor beta chains reported below all come from one sample, sequenced in a study of T cell repertoires in cytomegalovirus infection. One entry per CDR3 protein, called by TCRdb with MiXCR from the reads. The profile covers fewer than 200,000 distinct CDR3 sequences, with roughly 19% appearing a single time and less than 3.5% taken by the ten largest. The sample taken for sequencing was PBMCs. Every receptor here comes from a human donor in good health (CMV status not recorded). Some clones in this sample may be carry-over from other donors' samples.

This clonotype was counted ten times or more. This sequence joins TRBV10-3 and TRBJ2-1, with D maybe TRBD2 (5 bases). V was shortened by 8 bases and J by 8 bases, with 13 bases between the two germline ends. Germline lookup yields CDR1 ENHRY and CDR2 SYGVKD. The CDR3 sequence is 12 residues long. CDR3 coding DNA: TGTGCCATCGGAACTAGATTAGATGAGCAGTTCTTC. Translated: CAIGTRLDEQFF.

The chain links TRBV7-2 to TRBJ2-5; 8 nucleotides align to TRBD2. In germline, CDR1 is SGHTA, CDR2 FQGNSA. The V segment lost 5 bases and the J segment 2 bases; nucleotides outside the gene matches: 4. This CDR3 comprises 14 residues. The CDR3 sequence: CASSDTSGQETQYF. The CDR3 nucleotides read TGTGCCAGCAGCGACACTAGCGGTCAAGAGACCCAGTACTTC.

The chain joins TRBV5-1 to TRBJ2-3; 9 nucleotides agree with TRBD2. The CDR3 totals 17 residues. The germline gives CDR1 SGHRS, CDR2 YFSETQ. J gave up 0 bases and V 4 bases, and 9 bases lay outside the gene matches. CDR3 in amino acids: CASSSRATSGSTDTQYF. Written as DNA, the CDR3 is TGCGCCAGCAGCAGTCGGGCGACTAGCGGAAGCACAGATACGCAGTATTTT.

V usage is TRBV20-1 and J usage is TRBJ2-5; 10 nucleotides match TRBD2. The CDR3 sequence is 15 residues long. The V gene end was trimmed by 0 bases and the J gene end by 5 bases; junction bases not matched to a gene: 6. Germline CDR1 is DFQATT and CDR2 is SNEGSKA (reference sequence). The CDR3 DNA is TGCAGTGCTAGAGACCTAGCGGGAGTTACGGAGACCCAGTACTTC. It encodes CSARDLAGVTETQYF.